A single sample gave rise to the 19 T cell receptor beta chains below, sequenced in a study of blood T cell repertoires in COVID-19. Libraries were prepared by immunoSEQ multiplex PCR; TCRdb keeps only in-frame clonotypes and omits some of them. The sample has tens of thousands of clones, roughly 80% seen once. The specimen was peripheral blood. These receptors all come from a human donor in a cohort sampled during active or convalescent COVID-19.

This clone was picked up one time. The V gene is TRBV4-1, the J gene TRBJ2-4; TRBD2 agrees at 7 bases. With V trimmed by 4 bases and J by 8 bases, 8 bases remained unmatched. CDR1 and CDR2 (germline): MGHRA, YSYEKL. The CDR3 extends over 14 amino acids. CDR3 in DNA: TGCGCCAGCAGCCCAGACGGGGGGACGGACATTCAGTACTTC. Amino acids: CASSPDGGTDIQYF.

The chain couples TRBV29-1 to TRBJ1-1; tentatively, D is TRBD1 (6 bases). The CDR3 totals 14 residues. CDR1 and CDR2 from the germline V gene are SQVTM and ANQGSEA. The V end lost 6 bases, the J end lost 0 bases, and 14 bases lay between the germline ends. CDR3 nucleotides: TGCAGCGTACGGAACAGGGATATGAACACTGAAGCTTTCTTT. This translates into CSVRNRDMNTEAFF.

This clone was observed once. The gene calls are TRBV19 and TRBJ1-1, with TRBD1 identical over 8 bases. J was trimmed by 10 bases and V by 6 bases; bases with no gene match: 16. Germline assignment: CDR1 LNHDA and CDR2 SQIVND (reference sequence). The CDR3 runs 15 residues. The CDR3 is CASSTKPGQVSGAFF. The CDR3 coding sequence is TGTGCCAGTAGCACCAAGCCGGGACAGGTGAGTGGAGCTTTCTTT.

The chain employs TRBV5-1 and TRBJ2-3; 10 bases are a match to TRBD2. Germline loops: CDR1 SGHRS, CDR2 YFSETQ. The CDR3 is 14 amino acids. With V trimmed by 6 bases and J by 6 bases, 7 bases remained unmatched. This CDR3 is CASTVAGGFDTQYF. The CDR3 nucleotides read TGCGCCAGCACCGTAGCGGGGGGTTTCGATACGCAGTATTTT. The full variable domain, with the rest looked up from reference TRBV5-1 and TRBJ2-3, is KAGVTQTPRYLIKTRGQQVTLSCSPISGHRSVSWYQQTPGQGLQFLFEYFSETQRNKGNFPGRFSGRQFSNSRSEMNVSTLELGDSALYLCASTVAGGFDTQYFGPGTRLTVL.

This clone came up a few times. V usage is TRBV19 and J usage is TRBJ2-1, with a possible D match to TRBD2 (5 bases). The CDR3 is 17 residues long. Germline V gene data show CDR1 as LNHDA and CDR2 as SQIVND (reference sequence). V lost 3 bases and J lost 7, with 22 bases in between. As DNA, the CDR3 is TGTGCCAGTAGTATTCCCACCATGCCGCGACCGGGGAATGAGCAGTTCTTC. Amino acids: CASSIPTMPRPGNEQFF.

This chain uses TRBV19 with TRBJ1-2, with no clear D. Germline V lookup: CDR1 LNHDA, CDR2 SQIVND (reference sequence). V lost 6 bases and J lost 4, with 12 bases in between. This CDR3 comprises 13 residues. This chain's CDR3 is CASSLDTLYGYTF. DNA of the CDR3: TGTGCCAGTAGCCTCGACACGCTCTATGGCTACACCTTC.

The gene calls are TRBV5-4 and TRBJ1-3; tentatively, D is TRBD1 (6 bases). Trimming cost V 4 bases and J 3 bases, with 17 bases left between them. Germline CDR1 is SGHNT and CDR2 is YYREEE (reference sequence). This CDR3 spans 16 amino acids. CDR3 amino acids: CASSVQGLGVGNTIYF. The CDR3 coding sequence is TGTGCCAGCAGCGTACAGGGTCTCGGGGTTGGAAACACCATATATTTT.

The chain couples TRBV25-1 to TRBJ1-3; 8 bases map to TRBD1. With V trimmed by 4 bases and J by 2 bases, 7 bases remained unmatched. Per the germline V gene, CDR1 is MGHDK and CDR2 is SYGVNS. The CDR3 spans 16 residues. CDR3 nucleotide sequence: TGTGCCAGCAGTGTTAGACAGGGGATGGCTGGAAACACCATATATTTT. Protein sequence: CASSVRQGMAGNTIYF. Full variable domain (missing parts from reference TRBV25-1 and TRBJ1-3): EADIYQTPRYLVIGTGKKITLECSQTMGHDKMYWYQQDPGMELHLIHYSYGVNSTEKGDLSSESTVSRIRTEHFPLTLESARPSHTSQYLCASSVRQGMAGNTIYFGEGSWLTVV.

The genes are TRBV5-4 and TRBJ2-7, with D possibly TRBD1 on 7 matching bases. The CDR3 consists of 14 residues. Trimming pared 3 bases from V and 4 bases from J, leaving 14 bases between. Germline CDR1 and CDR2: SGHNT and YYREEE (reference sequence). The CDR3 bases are TGTGCCAGCAGCTCCCAGGGGGGTTGGTACGAGCAGTACTTC. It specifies CASSSQGGWYEQYF.

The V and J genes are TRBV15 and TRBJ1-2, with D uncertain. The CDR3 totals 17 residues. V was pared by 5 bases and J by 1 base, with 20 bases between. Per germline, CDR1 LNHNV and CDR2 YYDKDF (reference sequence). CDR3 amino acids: CATSPPGGVSFNYGYTF. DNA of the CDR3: TGTGCCACCAGCCCCCCGGGCGGGGTCAGTTTTAACTATGGCTACACCTTC.

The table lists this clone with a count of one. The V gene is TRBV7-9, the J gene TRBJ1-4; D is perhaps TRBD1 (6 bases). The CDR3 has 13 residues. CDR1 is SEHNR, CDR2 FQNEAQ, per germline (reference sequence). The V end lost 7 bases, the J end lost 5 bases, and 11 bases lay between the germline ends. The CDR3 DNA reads TGTGCCAGCATCCCCCAGGGGAATGAAAAACTGTTTTTT. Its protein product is CASIPQGNEKLFF.

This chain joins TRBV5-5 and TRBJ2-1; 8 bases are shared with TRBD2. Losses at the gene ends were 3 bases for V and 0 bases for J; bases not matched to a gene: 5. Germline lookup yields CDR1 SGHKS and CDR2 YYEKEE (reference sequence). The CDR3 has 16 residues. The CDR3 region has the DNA TGTGCCAGCAGCTCCCCCGGGACTAGCTCCTACAATGAGCAGTTCTTC. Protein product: CASSSPGTSSYNEQFF.

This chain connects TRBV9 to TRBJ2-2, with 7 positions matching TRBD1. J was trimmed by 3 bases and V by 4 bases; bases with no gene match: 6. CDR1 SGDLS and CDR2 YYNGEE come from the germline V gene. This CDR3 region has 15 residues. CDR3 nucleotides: TGTGCCAGCAGCCCTCAGACAGGGTACACCGGGGAGCTGTTTTTT. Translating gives CASSPQTGYTGELFF.

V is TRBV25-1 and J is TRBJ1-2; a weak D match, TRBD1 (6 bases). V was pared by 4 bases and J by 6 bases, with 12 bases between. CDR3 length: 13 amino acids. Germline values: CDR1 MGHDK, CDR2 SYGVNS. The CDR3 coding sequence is TGTGCCAGCAGTGGCTACGGACAGAATGGCTACACCTTC. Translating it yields CASSGYGQNGYTF.

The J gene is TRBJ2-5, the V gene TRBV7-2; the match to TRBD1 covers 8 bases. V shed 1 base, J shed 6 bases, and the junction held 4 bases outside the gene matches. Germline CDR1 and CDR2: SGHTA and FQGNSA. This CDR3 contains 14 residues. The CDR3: CASSLDQGAKTQYF. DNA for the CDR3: TGTGCCAGCAGCTTAGACCAGGGGGCTAAGACCCAGTACTTC.

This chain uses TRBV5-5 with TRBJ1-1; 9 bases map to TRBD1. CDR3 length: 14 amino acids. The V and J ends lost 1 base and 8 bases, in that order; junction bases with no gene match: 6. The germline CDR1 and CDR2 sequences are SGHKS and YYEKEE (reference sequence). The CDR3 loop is CASSLWDRVLEAFF. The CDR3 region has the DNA TGTGCCAGCAGCTTGTGGGACAGGGTTCTGGAAGCTTTCTTT.

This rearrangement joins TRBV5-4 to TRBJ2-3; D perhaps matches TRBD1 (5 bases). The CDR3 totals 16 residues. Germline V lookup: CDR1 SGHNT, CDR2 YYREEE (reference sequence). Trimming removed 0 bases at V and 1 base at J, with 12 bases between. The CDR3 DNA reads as TGTGCCAGCAGCTTGGACAGGCTAGGGGGCACAGATACGCAGTATTTT. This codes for CASSLDRLGGTDTQYF.

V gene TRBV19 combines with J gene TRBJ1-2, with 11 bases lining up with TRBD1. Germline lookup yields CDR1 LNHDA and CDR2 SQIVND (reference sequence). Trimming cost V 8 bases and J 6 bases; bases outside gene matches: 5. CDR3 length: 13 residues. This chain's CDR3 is CASRDRGGDGYTF. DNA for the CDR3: TGTGCCAGTCGGGACAGGGGGGGGGATGGCTACACCTTC.

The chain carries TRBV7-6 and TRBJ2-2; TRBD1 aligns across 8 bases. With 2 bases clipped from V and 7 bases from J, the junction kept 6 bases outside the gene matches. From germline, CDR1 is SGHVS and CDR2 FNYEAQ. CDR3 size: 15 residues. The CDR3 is CASSLIAGGNGELFF. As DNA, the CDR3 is TGTGCCAGCAGCTTAATTGCAGGGGGCAACGGGGAGCTGTTTTTT.